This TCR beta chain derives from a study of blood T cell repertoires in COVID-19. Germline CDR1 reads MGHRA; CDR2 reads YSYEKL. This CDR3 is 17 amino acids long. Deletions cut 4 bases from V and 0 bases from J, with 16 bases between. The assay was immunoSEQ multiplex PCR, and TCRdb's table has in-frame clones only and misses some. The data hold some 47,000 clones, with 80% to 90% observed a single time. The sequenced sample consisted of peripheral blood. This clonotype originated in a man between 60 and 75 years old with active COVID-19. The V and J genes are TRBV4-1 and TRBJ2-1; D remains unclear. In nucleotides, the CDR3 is TGCGCCAGCAGCCCCCTCTTTCCGCGGAGCTCCTACAATGAGCAGTTCTTC. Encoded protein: CASSPLFPRSSYNEQFF.